Listed here are 32 T cell receptor beta chains from one sample, sequenced in a study of PD-L1 blockade in urothelial cancer (TCRdb year 2017). Libraries were constructed by the immunoSEQ multiplex PCR assay. Here the immuneACCESS table is served through TCRdb, limited to in-frame sequences with V and J called. Missing clones are a known gap in these copies; in checked studies unresolved V genes cover under half, and the rest lacks a known reason. The sample records tens of thousands of clones, around 82% of which are singletons. The ten most abundant clones make up about 3.3% of the sample. The sample here was PBMCs, taken around atezolizumab (anti-PD-L1) treatment. The receptors here all came from a man between 65 and 85 years old with urothelial cancer.

The chain links TRBV6-5 to TRBJ2-2; tentatively, D is TRBD1 (6 bases). The CDR3 runs to 16 residues. Germline V CDR1 and CDR2: MNHEY, SVGAGI. V lost 4 bases and J 2 bases, leaving 14 bases between the germline ends. CDR3 in amino acids: CASSSGQLRNTGELFF. The DNA for the CDR3 is TGTGCCAGCAGTTCCGGACAGCTTAGAAACACCGGGGAGCTGTTTTTT.

The chain has TRBV7-2 and TRBJ2-3, with D unresolved. The CDR3 extends over 13 amino acids. V lost 0 bases, J lost 2 bases, and 3 bases lay in between. Germline CDR1 SGHTA, CDR2 FQGNSA. The CDR3 nucleotides read TGTGCCAGCAGCTTAGCGGCCACAGATACGCAGTATTTT. This encodes CASSLAATDTQYF.

This clone was counted once. J is TRBJ1-5 and V is TRBV7-9; TRBD1 might be the D (6 bases). The CDR3 is 13 amino acids. The germline CDR1 and CDR2 sequences are SEHNR and FQNEAQ (reference sequence). The V end lost 6 bases, the J end lost 4 bases, and 10 bases lay between the germline ends. CDR3 region: CASSEGGNQPQHF. The CDR3 nucleotides read TGTGCCAGCAGTGAGGGGGGGAATCAGCCCCAGCATTTT.

The chain is built from TRBV7-2 and TRBJ2-7, with TRBD2 matching over 8 bases. Trimming took 0 bases from V and 0 from J; bases not matched to a gene: 4. CDR1 and CDR2 (germline): SGHTA, FQGNSA. The CDR3 extends over 16 amino acids. The CDR3 nucleotides read TGTGCCAGCAGCTTAGCCTTAGCGGGGAACTCCTACGAGCAGTACTTC. Translation gives CASSLALAGNSYEQYF.

V gene TRBV10-2 combines with J gene TRBJ2-7, with D possibly matching TRBD1 (6 bases). V lost 7 bases and J lost 6, with 13 bases in between. This CDR3 contains 12 residues. Germline CDR1 reads WSHSY; CDR2 reads SAAADI. CDR3 amino acids: CASITGFSEQYF. CDR3 nucleotides: TGCGCCAGCATTACAGGGTTTTCCGAGCAGTACTTC.

The chain is built from TRBV7-3 and TRBJ2-5, with TRBD2 as a possible D gene (6 bases). Germline lookup yields CDR1 SGHTA and CDR2 FQGTGA. V lost 6 bases, J lost 5 bases, and 16 bases lay in between. There are 14 residues in the CDR3. CDR3 sequence: CASSPRGRSETQYF. DNA for the CDR3: TGTGCCAGCAGTCCCCGAGGGAGGTCCGAGACCCAGTACTTC.

The chain links TRBV19 to TRBJ2-2; weak D call: TRBD2 (6 bases). CDR1 LNHDA and CDR2 SQIVND come from the germline V gene (reference sequence). CDR3 length equals 13 residues. V was shortened by 0 bases and J by 9 bases, with 8 bases between the two germline ends. For the CDR3, the DNA is TGTGCCAGTAGTATAGAGGGAGGCCGGGAGCTGTTTTTT. Protein product: CASSIEGGRELFF.

This clone was seen just once. The J gene is TRBJ2-7, the V gene TRBV7-3; TRBD1 agrees at 9 bases. Unmatched junction bases numbered 3, after V lost 0 bases and J lost 6 bases. The CDR3 contains 14 residues. Germline V lookup: CDR1 SGHTA, CDR2 FQGTGA. The CDR3, as DNA: TGTGCCAGCAGCTTAACAAACAGGGGGCGCGAGCAGTACTTC. It is translated as CASSLTNRGREQYF.

The chain couples TRBV2 to TRBJ1-1, with D possibly being TRBD1 (6 bases). The CDR3 is 14 amino acids. Germline CDR1 and CDR2: SNHLY and FYNNEI. Between the trimmed V and J ends, which lost 11 bases and 2 bases, there was a span of 18 bases. CDR3 sequence reads: CASLPGHINTEAFF. For the CDR3, the DNA is TGTGCCTCCCTACCGGGACACATCAACACTGAAGCTTTCTTT.

The chain uses TRBV5-1 and TRBJ2-1; 9 bases fit TRBD1. J was trimmed by 8 bases and V by 4 bases; bases with no gene match: 7. CDR1 SGHRS and CDR2 YFSETQ come from the germline V gene. The CDR3 runs to 14 residues. The DNA for the CDR3 is TGCGCCAGCAGCGTCGGACAGGGGCGGGATGAGCAGTTCTTC. Protein product: CASSVGQGRDEQFF. Full variable domain (remainder filled in from reference TRBV5-1 and TRBJ2-1): KAGVTQTPRYLIKTRGQQVTLSCSPISGHRSVSWYQQTPGQGLQFLFEYFSETQRNKGNFPGRFSGRQFSNSRSEMNVSTLELGDSALYLCASSVGQGRDEQFFGPGTRLTVL.

The V gene is TRBV5-5, the J gene TRBJ2-2; tentatively, D is TRBD1 (6 bases). Trimming took off 2 bases at V and 7 bases at J, with 12 bases between the two ends. The germline gives CDR1 SGHKS, CDR2 YYEKEE (reference sequence). CDR3 size: 14 residues. CDR3 residues: CASSLQGPSGELFF. CDR3 sequence (DNA): TGTGCCAGCAGCTTACAGGGTCCTAGCGGGGAGCTGTTTTTT.

This clone occurred once. The rearrangement uses TRBV5-8 and TRBJ1-5; perhaps TRBD1 as D (5 bases). The germline V gene encodes CDR1 SGHTS and CDR2 YDEGEE. V lost 0 bases, J lost 7 bases, and 8 bases lay in between. The CDR3 has 13 residues. CDR3 protein: CASSLEQGQPQHF. DNA for the CDR3: TGTGCCAGCAGCTTGGAGCAGGGACAGCCCCAGCATTTT. The full variable domain, with the rest looked up from reference TRBV5-8 and TRBJ1-5, is EAGVTQSPTHLIKTRGQQATLRCSPISGHTSVYWYQQALGLGLQFLLWYDEGEERNRGNFPPRFSGRQFPNYSSELNVNALELEDSALYLCASSLEQGQPQHFGDGTRLSIL.

This rearrangement joins TRBV18 to TRBJ2-5; a weak D match, TRBD1 (5 bases). Germline assignment: CDR1 KGHSH and CDR2 LQKENI. The CDR3 extends over 14 amino acids. V shed 6 bases and J shed 5 bases, with 16 bases lying between them. CDR3 amino acids: CASSARALGETQYF. As DNA, the CDR3 is TGTGCCAGCTCCGCCAGGGCCCTGGGGGAGACCCAGTACTTC.

This clone has only one observation. The chain links TRBV7-2 to TRBJ2-3, with 9 bases matching TRBD2. The J segment lost 7 bases and the V segment lost 1 base, leaving 12 bases of the junction unmatched. The CDR3 contains 17 residues. The germline gives CDR1 SGHTA, CDR2 FQGNSA. CDR3 loop: CASSLEVQRGAGYTQYF. The DNA for the CDR3 is TGTGCCAGCAGCTTAGAAGTTCAGCGGGGGGCGGGGTATACGCAGTATTTT. The whole variable domain, remainder taken from reference TRBV7-2 and TRBJ2-3, is GAGVSQSPSNKVTEKGKDVELRCDPISGHTALYWYRQSLGQGLEFLIYFQGNSAPDKSGLPSDRFSAERTGGSVSTLTIQRTQQEDSAVYLCASSLEVQRGAGYTQYFGPGTRLTVL.

The table lists this clone with a few counts. This rearrangement joins TRBV5-1 to TRBJ2-7; D unclear. This CDR3 has 14 amino acids. V was pared by 4 bases and J by 3 bases, with 14 bases between. Germline CDR1 and CDR2: SGHRS and YFSETQ. CDR3: CASSTRGQSYEQYF. The CDR3 region has the DNA TGCGCCAGCAGCACACGCGGTCAGAGCTACGAGCAGTACTTC.

This chain links TRBV18 with TRBJ2-1; no reliable D call. The CDR3 runs 13 residues. Trimming took off 1 base at V and 9 bases at J, with 10 bases between the two ends. Looked up from germline, CDR1 is KGHSH and CDR2 is LQKENI. CDR3 residues: CASSPRLRGEQFF. The CDR3 DNA reads as TGTGCCAGCTCACCACGACTGCGAGGTGAGCAGTTCTTC. The whole variable domain, filled in from reference TRBV18 and TRBJ2-1, reads NAGVMQNPRHLVRRRGQEARLRCSPMKGHSHVYWYRQLPEEGLKFMVYLQKENIIDESGMPKERFSAEFPKEGPSILRIQQVVRGDSAAYFCASSPRLRGEQFFGPGTRLTVL.

The chain links TRBV6-5 to TRBJ2-7, with TRBD1 as a possible D gene (8 bases). This CDR3 region has 15 residues. V lost 4 bases to trimming and J lost 7 bases, with 20 bases between them. Germline V lookup: CDR1 MNHEY, CDR2 SVGAGI. The CDR3 loop reads CASSWGGQGAGEQYF. As DNA, the CDR3 is TGTGCCAGCAGTTGGGGGGGGCAGGGGGCCGGAGAGCAGTACTTC.

The J gene is TRBJ2-7, the V gene TRBV9; 8 positions match TRBD2. CDR1 and CDR2 from the germline V gene are SGDLS and YYNGEE. The CDR3 runs 15 residues. V gave up 4 bases and J gave up 6 bases; unmatched junction bases: 12. For the CDR3, the DNA is TGTGCCAGCAGCCCCACGGGGGGGCAGAGGGCCGAGCAGTACTTC. Residues: CASSPTGGQRAEQYF.

The V gene is TRBV28, the J gene TRBJ2-2; TRBD2 aligns across 10 bases. Germline CDR1 and CDR2: MDHEN and SYDVKM. CDR3 length equals 14 residues. The J segment lost 4 bases and the V segment lost 7 bases, leaving 3 bases of the junction unmatched. The CDR3 region has the DNA TGTGCCAGCAAACTAGCGGGGTTCACCGGGGAGCTGTTTTTT. It encodes CASKLAGFTGELFF.

The V gene is TRBV5-8, the J gene TRBJ1-1, with D hard to call. The germline V and J ends were trimmed by 4 bases and 4 bases, with 11 bases remaining between them. The CDR3 totals 13 residues. The germline V gene has CDR1 SGHTS and CDR2 YDEGEE. In nucleotides, the CDR3 is TGTGCCAGCAGCGGCCGTGCGGGCACTGAAGCTTTCTTT. This gives the protein CASSGRAGTEAFF.

V usage is TRBV4-3 and J usage is TRBJ1-4; no clear D gene. Trimming stripped 0 bases from V and 8 bases from J, with 16 bases between. The CDR3 has 16 amino acids. Germline V gene data show CDR1 as LGHNA and CDR2 as YSLEER. The CDR3 coding sequence is TGCGCCAGCAGCCAAGATAAGAGGGCACACCAAGAAAAACTGTTTTTT. Translation gives CASSQDKRAHQEKLFF.

The chain recombines TRBV28 with TRBJ1-1, with a tentative D call TRBD1 (5 bases). Germline V gene lookup returns CDR1 MDHEN and CDR2 SYDVKM. The CDR3 is 14 amino acids. V dropped 6 bases and J dropped 3 bases, with 14 bases sitting between them. The CDR3 region is CASRAGGSDTEAFF. Here the CDR3 DNA reads TGTGCCAGCAGGGCCGGGGGTTCGGACACTGAAGCTTTCTTT.

The rearrangement links TRBV5-1 to TRBJ2-2; 8 nucleotides agree with TRBD1. V shed 4 bases and J 1 base; nucleotides not matched to a gene: 3. The CDR3 has 15 residues. Germline V gene lookup returns CDR1 SGHRS and CDR2 YFSETQ. The CDR3 spells CASSRQGLNTGELFF. For the CDR3, the DNA is TGCGCCAGCAGCAGACAGGGGCTGAACACCGGGGAGCTGTTTTTT.

This chain uses TRBV18 with TRBJ2-1; D perhaps matches TRBD1 (6 bases). V lost 3 bases and J 7 bases, leaving 22 bases between the germline ends. Germline CDR1 KGHSH, CDR2 LQKENI. The CDR3 has 17 residues. The CDR3 bases are TGTGCCAGCTCACCTACAGGGTCGGGCTTAAAATTGAATGAGCAGTTCTTC. It translates to CASSPTGSGLKLNEQFF.

The genes are TRBV7-2 and TRBJ1-3; 8 bases align to TRBD1. Looked up from germline, CDR1 is SGHTA and CDR2 is FQGNSA. This CDR3 has 15 residues. The J segment lost 9 bases and the V segment lost 5 bases, leaving 12 bases of the junction unmatched. CDR3 bases: TGTGCCAGCAGCCAAGGACAGGGAGAGTGGGGCACCATATATTTT. It is translated as CASSQGQGEWGTIYF. The variable domain in full, with the rest retrieved from reference TRBV7-2 and TRBJ1-3, is GAGVSQSPSNKVTEKGKDVELRCDPISGHTALYWYRQSLGQGLEFLIYFQGNSAPDKSGLPSDRFSAERTGGSVSTLTIQRTQQEDSAVYLCASSQGQGEWGTIYFGEGSWLTVV.

Here the CDR3 DNA reads TGTGCCAGTACTCCGAGACAGATCTATGGCTACACCTTC. It encodes CASTPRQIYGYTF. This rearrangement joins TRBV19 to TRBJ1-2, with D possibly matching TRBD1 (5 bases). The CDR3 totals 13 residues. Germline V lookup: CDR1 LNHDA, CDR2 SQIVND (reference sequence). V lost 7 bases and J lost 4, with 13 bases in between.

The chain uses TRBV5-8 and TRBJ1-1; unclear D gene. There are 12 residues in the CDR3. Germline V gene sequence: CDR1 SGHTS, CDR2 YDEGEE. Trimming removed 0 bases from V and 7 bases from J, with 7 bases in between. The CDR3 region is CASSLAEIEAFF. The DNA for the CDR3 is TGTGCCAGCAGCTTGGCGGAGATTGAAGCTTTCTTT.

The chain joins TRBV28 to TRBJ2-3, with 10 nucleotides matching TRBD2. This CDR3 has 15 amino acids. Germline CDR1 and CDR2: MDHEN and SYDVKM. The V gene end was trimmed by 7 bases and the J gene end by 3 bases; junction bases not matched to a gene: 7. The CDR3: CASNLSGRGTDTQYF. The DNA for the CDR3 is TGTGCCAGCAACTTAAGCGGGAGGGGAACAGATACGCAGTATTTT.

This clone was detected only once. Other DNA sequences of this sample code for an identical CDR3. CDR3 DNA sequence: TGTGCCAGCAGCCCAAGCTCAGGAAACTTAAGAATGTATGAGCAGTTCTTC. Amino acids: CASSPSSGNLRMYEQFF. This chain uses TRBV13 with TRBJ2-1; D not certain. This CDR3 has 17 residues. The V and J ends lost 5 bases and 8 bases respectively, with 25 bases between them. Germline V gene data show CDR1 as PRHDT and CDR2 as FYEKMQ (reference sequence).

J is TRBJ1-6 and V is TRBV28; D is possibly TRBD1 (5 bases). This CDR3 is built from 14 residues. The V and J ends lost 6 bases and 6 bases respectively, with 12 bases between them. Germline CDR1 MDHEN, CDR2 SYDVKM. In nucleotides, the CDR3 is TGTGCCAGCAGGCGGGACCTCGGTAATTCACCCCTCCACTTT. Its protein is CASRRDLGNSPLHF.

The chain combines TRBV5-1 with TRBJ2-3; tentatively, D is TRBD2 (5 bases). CDR3 length: 15 residues. Trimming pared 3 bases from V and 1 base from J, leaving 12 bases between. Germline lookup yields CDR1 SGHRS and CDR2 YFSETQ. The CDR3 loop is CASSSRSGGTDTQYF. In DNA form, the CDR3 reads TGCGCCAGCAGCTCCCGGTCCGGGGGCACAGATACGCAGTATTTT.

The chain employs TRBV13 and TRBJ1-1, with D unclear. CDR3 length: 13 residues. CDR1 is PRHDT and CDR2 is FYEKMQ in the germline V gene (reference sequence). Trimming cost V 1 base and J 10 bases, with 13 bases left between them. CDR3 amino acids: CASSLVTPGGAFF. The CDR3 region has the DNA TGTGCCAGCAGCTTAGTGACGCCCGGAGGAGCTTTCTTT.